The entry below describes one T cell receptor (beta chain). The record originates from a study of blood T cell repertoires in COVID-19. Germline trimming cut 5 bases from V and 1 base from J; bases unmatched to any gene: 3. Germline V gene lookup returns CDR1 SQVTM and CDR2 ANQGSEA. The CDR3 runs 14 residues. The protocol was immunoSEQ multiplex PCR, while the TCRdb copy is restricted to in-frame clones and leaves out a portion. This table has around 150,000 clones, under 90% appearing once. Sequences were obtained from peripheral blood. The sequence derives from a woman aged 80 or over with acute or convalescent COVID-19. The V and J genes are TRBV29-1 and TRBJ1-2; TRBD1 matches at 11 bases. CDR3 residues: CSVRTGGLNYGYTF. In DNA form, the CDR3 reads TGCAGCGTTCGGACAGGGGGCCTTAACTATGGCTACACCTTC.